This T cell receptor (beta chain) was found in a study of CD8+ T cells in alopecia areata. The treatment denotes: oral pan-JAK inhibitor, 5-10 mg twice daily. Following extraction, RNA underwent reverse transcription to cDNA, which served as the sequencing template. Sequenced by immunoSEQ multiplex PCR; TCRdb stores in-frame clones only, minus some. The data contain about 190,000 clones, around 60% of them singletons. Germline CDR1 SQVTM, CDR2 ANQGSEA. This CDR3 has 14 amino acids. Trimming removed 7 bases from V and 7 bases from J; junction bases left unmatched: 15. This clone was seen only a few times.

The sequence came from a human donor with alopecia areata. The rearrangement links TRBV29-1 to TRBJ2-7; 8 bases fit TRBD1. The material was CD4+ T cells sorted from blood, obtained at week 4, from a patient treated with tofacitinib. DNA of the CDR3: TGCAGCGCCAGAGGGCTTTCAGGGGGCGGTGAGCAGTACTTC. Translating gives CSARGLSGGGEQYF.